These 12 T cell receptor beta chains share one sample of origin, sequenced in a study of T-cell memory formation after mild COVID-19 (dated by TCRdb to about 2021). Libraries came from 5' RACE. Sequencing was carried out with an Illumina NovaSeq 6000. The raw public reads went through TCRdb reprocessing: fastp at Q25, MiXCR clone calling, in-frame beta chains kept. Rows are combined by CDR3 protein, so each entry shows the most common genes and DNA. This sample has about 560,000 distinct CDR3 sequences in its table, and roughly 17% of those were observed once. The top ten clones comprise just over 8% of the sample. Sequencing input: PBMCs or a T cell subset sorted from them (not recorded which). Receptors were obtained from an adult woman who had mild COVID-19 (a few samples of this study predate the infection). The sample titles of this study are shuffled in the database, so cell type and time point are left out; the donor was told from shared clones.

The CDR3 bases are TGTGCCAGCTCACAGGGCCAAAGTGGCACTGAAGCTTTCTTT. This codes for CASSQGQSGTEAFF. The rearrangement links TRBV18 to TRBJ1-1; D gene uncertain. Germline V lookup: CDR1 KGHSH, CDR2 LQKENI. CDR3 length: 14 residues. V was trimmed by 4 bases and J by 4 bases, leaving 13 bases between them.

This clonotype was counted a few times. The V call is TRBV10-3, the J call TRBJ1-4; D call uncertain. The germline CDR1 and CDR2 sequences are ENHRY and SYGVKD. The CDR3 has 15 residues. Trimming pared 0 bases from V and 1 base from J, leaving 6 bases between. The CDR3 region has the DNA TGTGCCATCAGTGAGTCGGGCAGAACTAATGAAAAACTGTTTTTT. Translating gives CAISESGRTNEKLFF.

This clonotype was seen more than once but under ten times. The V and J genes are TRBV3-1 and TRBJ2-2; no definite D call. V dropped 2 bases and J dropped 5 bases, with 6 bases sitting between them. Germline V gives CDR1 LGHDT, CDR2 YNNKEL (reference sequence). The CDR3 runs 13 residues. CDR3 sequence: CASSQSSTGELFF. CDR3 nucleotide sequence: TGTGCCAGCAGCCAATCCTCGACCGGGGAGCTGTTTTTT.

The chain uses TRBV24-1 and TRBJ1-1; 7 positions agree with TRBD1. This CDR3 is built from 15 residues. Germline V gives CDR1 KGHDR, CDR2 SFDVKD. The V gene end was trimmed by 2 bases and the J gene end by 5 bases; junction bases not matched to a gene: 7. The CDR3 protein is CATSDSGGTGTEAFF. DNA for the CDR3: TGTGCCACCAGTGATTCAGGGGGGACGGGTACTGAAGCTTTCTTT.

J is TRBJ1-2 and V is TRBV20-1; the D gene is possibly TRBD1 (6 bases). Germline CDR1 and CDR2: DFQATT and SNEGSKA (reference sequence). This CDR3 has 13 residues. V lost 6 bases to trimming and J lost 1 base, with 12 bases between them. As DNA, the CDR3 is TGCAGTGCCATAACCAGGGGTAACTATGGCTACACCTTC. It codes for CSAITRGNYGYTF.

Here the CDR3 DNA reads TGCAGTGCTAGAGATTTCCAGGGTGGATCCCACGAGCAGTACTTC. Amino acids: CSARDFQGGSHEQYF. The genes are TRBV20-1 and TRBJ2-7; the D gene is possibly TRBD1 (5 bases). Germline CDR1 reads DFQATT; CDR2 reads SNEGSKA (reference sequence). V gave up 0 bases and J gave up 5 bases, with 17 bases separating them. This CDR3 is built from 15 residues.

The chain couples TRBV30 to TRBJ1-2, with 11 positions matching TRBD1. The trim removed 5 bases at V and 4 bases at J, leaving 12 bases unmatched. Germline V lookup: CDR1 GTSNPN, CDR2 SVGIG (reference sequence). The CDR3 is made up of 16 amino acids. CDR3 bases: TGTGCCTGGCGCCCTCCCCGGACAGGGGGCAGCTATGGCTACACCTTC. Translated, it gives CAWRPPRTGGSYGYTF.

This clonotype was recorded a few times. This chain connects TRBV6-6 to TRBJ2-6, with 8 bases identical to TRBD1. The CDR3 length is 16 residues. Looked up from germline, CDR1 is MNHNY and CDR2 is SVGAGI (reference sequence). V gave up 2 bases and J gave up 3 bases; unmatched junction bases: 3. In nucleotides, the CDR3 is TGTGCCAGCAGTTACGGACAGGGATTTGGGGCCAACGTCCTGACTTTC. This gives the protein CASSYGQGFGANVLTF.

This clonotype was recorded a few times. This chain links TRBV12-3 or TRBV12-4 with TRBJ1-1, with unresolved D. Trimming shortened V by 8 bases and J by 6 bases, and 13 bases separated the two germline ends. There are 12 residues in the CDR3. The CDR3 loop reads CASEGQVAEAFF. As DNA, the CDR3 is TGTGCCAGCGAGGGCCAAGTGGCTGAAGCTTTCTTT.

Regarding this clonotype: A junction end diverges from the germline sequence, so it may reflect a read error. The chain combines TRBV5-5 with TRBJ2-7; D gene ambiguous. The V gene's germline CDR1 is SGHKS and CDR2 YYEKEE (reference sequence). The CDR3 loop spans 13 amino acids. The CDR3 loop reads CDSSLDVSLEQYF. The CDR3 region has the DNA TGTGACAGCAGCTTGGATGTCAGTTTGGAGCAGTACTTC.

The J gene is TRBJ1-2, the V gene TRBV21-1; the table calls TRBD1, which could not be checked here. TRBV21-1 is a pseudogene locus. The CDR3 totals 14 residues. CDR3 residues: CASSSRDRSYGYTF. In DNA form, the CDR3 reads TGTGCCAGCAGCAGCAGGGACAGGAGCTATGGCTACACCTTC.

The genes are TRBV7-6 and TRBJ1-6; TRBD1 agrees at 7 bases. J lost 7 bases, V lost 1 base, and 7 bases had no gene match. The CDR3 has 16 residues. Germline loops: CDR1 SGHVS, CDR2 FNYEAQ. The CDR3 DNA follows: TGTGCCAGCAGCTTAGAACCGGGACAGCTCAATTCACCCCTCCACTTT. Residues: CASSLEPGQLNSPLHF.